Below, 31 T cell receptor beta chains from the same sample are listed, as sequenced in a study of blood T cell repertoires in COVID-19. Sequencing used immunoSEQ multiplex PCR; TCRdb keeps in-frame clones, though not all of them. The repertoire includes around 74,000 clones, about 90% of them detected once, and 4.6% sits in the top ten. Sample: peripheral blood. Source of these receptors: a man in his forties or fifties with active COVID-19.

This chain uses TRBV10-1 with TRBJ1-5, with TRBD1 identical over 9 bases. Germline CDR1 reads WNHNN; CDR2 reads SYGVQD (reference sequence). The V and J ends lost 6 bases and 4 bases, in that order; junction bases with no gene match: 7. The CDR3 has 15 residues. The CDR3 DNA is TGCGCCAGCAGGGAACAGGGGGCCGAGAATCAGCCCCAGCATTTT. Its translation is CASREQGAENQPQHF.

The CDR3 sequence: CASSLSPNYGYTF. The CDR3 DNA reads TGTGCCAGCAGTTTAAGCCCTAACTATGGCTACACCTTC. The chain carries TRBV12-3 or TRBV12-4 and TRBJ1-2; D is unclear. This CDR3 has 13 residues. V was clipped by 2 bases and J by 0 bases, with 4 bases between them.

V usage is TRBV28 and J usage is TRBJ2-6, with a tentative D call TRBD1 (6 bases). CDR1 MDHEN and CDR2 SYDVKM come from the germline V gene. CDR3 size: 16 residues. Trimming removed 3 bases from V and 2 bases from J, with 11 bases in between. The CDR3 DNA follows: TGTGCCAGCAGTTTGATGGCAGGGGCTGGGGCCAACGTCCTGACTTTC. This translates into CASSLMAGAGANVLTF. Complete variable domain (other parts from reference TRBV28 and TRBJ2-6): DVKVTQSSRYLVKRTGEKVFLECVQDMDHENMFWYRQDPGLGLRLIYFSYDVKMKEKGDIPEGYSVSREKKERFSLILESASTNQTSMYLCASSLMAGAGANVLTFGAGSRLTVL.

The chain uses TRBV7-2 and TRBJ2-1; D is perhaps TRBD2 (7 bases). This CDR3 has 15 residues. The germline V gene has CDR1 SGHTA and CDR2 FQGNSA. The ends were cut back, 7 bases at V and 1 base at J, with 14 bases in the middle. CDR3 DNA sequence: TGTGCCAGCACCTTGGAGGGGGGGTCCTACAATGAGCAGTTCTTC. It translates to CASTLEGGSYNEQFF.

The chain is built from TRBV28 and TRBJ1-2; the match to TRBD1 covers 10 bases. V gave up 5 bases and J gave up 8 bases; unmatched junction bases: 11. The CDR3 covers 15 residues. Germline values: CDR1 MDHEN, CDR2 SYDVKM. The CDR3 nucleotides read TGTGCCAGCAGTGGAGGAGGGACAGGGGTCCTGGGCTACACCTTC. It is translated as CASSGGGTGVLGYTF.

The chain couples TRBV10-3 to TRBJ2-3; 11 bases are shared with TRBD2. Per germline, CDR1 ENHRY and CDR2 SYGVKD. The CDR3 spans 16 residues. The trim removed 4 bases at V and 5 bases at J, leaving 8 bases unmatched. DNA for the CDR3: TGTGCCATCAGTGTTAGCGGGAGGGCCCGGGGAGATACGCAGTATTTT. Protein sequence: CAISVSGRARGDTQYF.

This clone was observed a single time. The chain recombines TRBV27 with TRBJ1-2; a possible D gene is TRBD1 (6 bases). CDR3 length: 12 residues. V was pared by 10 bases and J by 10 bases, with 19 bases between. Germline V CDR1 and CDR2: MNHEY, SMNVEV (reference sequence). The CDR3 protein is CATGARGAFYTF. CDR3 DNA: TGTGCCACTGGGGCTCGGGGGGCTTTCTACACCTTC.

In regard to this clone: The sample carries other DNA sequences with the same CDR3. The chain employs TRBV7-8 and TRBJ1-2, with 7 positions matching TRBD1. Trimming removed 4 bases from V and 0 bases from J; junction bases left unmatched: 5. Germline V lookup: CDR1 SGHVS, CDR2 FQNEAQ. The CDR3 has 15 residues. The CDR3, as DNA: TGTGCCAGCAGCTCTGGGACAGCCACTAACTATGGCTACACCTTC. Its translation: CASSSGTATNYGYTF.

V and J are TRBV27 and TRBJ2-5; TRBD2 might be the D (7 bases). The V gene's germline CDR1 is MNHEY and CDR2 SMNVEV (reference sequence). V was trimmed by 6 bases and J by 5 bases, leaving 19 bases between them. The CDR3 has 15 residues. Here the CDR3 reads CASSYWEGTFETQYF. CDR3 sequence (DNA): TGTGCCAGCAGCTATTGGGAGGGGACATTCGAGACCCAGTACTTC.

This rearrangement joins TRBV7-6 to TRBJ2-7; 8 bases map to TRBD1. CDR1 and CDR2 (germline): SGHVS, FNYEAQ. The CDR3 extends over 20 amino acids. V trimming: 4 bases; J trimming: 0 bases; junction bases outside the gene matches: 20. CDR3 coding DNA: TGTGCCAGCAGCTCCGGACAGGGTGGTCTTGAGCGACCCGACTCCTACGAGCAGTACTTC. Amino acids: CASSSGQGGLERPDSYEQYF.

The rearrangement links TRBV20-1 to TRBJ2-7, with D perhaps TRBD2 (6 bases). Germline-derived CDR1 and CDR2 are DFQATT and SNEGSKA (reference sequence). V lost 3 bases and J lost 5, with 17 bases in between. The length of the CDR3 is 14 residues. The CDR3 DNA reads TGCAGTGCTAGTCCGCCTAGCGTGGTAAACGAGCAGTACTTC. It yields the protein CSASPPSVVNEQYF.

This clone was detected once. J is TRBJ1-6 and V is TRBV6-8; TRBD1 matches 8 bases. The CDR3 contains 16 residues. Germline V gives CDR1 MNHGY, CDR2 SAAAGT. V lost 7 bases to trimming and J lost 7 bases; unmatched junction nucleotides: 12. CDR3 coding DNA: TGTGCCAGCATCCCGGAGACAGGGGCCCAGAATTCACCCCTCCACTTT. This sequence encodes CASIPETGAQNSPLHF.

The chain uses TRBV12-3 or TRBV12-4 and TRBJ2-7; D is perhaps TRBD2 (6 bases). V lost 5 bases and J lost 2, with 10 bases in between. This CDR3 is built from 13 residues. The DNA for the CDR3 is TGTGCCAGCAGTCGGGACTCCACCTACGAGCAGTACTTC. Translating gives CASSRDSTYEQYF.

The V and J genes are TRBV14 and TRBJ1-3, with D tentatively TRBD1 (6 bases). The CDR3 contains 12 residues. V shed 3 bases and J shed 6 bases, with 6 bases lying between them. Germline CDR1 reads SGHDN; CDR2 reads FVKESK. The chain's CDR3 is CASSQGANTIYF. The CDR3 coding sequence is TGTGCCAGCAGCCAGGGGGCAAACACCATATATTTT.

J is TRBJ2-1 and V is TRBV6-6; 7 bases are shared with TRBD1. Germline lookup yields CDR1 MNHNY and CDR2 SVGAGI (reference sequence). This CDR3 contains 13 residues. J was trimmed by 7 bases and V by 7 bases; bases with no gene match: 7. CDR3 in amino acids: CASTRQGWNEQFF. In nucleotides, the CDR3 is TGTGCCAGCACCCGACAGGGTTGGAATGAGCAGTTCTTC.

The CDR3 loop reads CASSSGSQGKYEQYF. The CDR3 DNA follows: TGTGCCAGCAGCTCGGGGTCGCAGGGGAAATACGAGCAGTACTTC. The chain combines TRBV5-4 with TRBJ2-7, with a possible D match to TRBD1 (6 bases). Trimming shortened V by 3 bases and J by 4 bases, and 17 bases separated the two germline ends. This CDR3 region has 15 residues. The germline V gene encodes CDR1 SGHNT and CDR2 YYREEE (reference sequence).

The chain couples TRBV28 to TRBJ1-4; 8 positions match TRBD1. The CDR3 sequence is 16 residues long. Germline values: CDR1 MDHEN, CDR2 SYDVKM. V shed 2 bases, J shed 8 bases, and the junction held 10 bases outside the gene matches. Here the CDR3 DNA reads TGTGCCAGCAGTTTAACTTTGACAGGGGCGCGAGAAAAACTGTTTTTT. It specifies CASSLTLTGAREKLFF.

The CDR3 protein is CASSKFAIEKLFF. The CDR3 nucleotides read TGTGCCAGCAGTAAGTTTGCGATTGAAAAACTGTTTTTT. The gene calls are TRBV28 and TRBJ1-4; unclear D gene. With 5 bases removed from V and 7 bases from J, the gap between germline ends came to 11 bases. The CDR3 extends over 13 amino acids. Germline lookup yields CDR1 MDHEN and CDR2 SYDVKM.

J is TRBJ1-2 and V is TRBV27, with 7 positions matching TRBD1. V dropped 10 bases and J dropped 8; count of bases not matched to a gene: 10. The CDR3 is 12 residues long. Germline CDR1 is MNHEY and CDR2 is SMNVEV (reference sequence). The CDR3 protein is CATLTGSSGYTF. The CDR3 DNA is TGTGCCACCTTGACAGGGTCCTCGGGCTACACCTTC.

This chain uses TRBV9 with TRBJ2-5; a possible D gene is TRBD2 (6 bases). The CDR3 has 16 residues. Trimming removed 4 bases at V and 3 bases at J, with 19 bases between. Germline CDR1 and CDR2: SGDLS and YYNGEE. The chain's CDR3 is CASSPLGGGREETQYF. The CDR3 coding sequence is TGTGCCAGCAGCCCCCTGGGAGGCGGGCGGGAAGAGACCCAGTACTTC.

This CDR3 is CATSDRPEAGASNEQFF. The DNA for the CDR3 is TGTGCCACCAGTGACCGGCCAGAAGCGGGAGCGAGCAATGAGCAGTTCTTC. The V call is TRBV24-1, the J call TRBJ2-1; 8 bases match TRBD2. V lost 4 bases, J lost 6 bases, and 13 bases stayed unmatched. CDR3 size: 17 residues. Germline V gene lookup returns CDR1 KGHDR and CDR2 SFDVKD.

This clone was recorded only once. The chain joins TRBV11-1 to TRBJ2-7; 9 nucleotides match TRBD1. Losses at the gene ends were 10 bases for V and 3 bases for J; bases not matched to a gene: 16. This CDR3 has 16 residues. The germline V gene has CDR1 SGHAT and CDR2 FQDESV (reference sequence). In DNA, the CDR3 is TGTGCCACCTCCTTGGGCCCGAAGGACAGGGGCTACGAGCAGTACTTC. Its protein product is CATSLGPKDRGYEQYF.

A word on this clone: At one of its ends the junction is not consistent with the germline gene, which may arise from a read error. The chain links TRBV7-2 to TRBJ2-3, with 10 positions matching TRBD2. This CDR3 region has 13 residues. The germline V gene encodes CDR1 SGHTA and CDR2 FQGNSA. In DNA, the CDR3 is TGTGCCAGCAGCTTAGGTTTGCTAGCGGGGGCGTTTTTT. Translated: CASSLGLLAGAFF. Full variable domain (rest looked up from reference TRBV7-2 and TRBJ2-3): GAGVSQSPSNKVTEKGKDVELRCDPISGHTALYWYRQSLGQGLEFLIYFQGNSAPDKSGLPSDRFSAERTGGSVSTLTIQRTQQEDSAVYLCASSLGLLAGAFFGPGTRLTVL.

The CDR3 DNA is TGTGCCTGGAGTCCCCCTTGGGCGGGGGCGGGCACCGGGGAGCTGTTTTTT. This sequence encodes CAWSPPWAGAGTGELFF. J is TRBJ2-2 and V is TRBV30, with D tentatively TRBD2 (7 bases). This CDR3 comprises 17 residues. Germline V gene data show CDR1 as GTSNPN and CDR2 as SVGIG (reference sequence). Trimming removed 2 bases at V and 4 bases at J, with 20 bases between. Variable domain in full (rest from reference TRBV30 and TRBJ2-2): SQTIHQWPATLVQPVGSPLSLECTVEGTSNPNLYWYRQAAGRGLQLLFYSVGIGQISSEVPQNLSASRPQDRQFILSSKKLLLSDSGFYLCAWSPPWAGAGTGELFFGEGSRLTVL.

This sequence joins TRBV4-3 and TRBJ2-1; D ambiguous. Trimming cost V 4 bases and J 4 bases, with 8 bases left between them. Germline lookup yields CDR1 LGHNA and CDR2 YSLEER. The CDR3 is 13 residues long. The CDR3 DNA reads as TGCGCCAGCAGCCTACAGAGTTACAATGAGCAGTTCTTC. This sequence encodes CASSLQSYNEQFF.

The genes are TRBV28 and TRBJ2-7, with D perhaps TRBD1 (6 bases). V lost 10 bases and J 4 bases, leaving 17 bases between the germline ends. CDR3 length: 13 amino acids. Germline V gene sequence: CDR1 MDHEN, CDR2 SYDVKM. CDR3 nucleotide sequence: TGTGCCACCCTTACAGGGTTTGGATACGAGCAGTACTTC. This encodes CATLTGFGYEQYF.

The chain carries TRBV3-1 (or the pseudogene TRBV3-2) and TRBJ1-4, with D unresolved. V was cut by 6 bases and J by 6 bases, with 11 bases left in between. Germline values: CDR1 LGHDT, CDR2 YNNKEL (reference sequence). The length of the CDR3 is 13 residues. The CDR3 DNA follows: TGTGCCAGCAGGCCGTCCACAGATGAAAAACTGTTTTTT. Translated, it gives CASRPSTDEKLFF.

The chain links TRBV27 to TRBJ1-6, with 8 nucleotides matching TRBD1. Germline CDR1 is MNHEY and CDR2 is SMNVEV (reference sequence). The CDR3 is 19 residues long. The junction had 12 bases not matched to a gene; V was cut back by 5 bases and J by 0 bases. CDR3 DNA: TGTGCCAGCAGTGGGCAAAGGGTGGACAGGGTCTCCTATAATTCACCCCTCCACTTT. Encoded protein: CASSGQRVDRVSYNSPLHF.

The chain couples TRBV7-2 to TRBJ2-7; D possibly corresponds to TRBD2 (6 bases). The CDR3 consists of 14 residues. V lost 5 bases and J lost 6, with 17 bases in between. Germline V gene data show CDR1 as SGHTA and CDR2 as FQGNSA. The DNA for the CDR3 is TGTGCCAGCAGCAGAGAGGGACTGGCGCGCGAGCAGTACTTC. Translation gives CASSREGLAREQYF. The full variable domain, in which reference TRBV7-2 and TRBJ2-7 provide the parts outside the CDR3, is GAGVSQSPSNKVTEKGKDVELRCDPISGHTALYWYRQSLGQGLEFLIYFQGNSAPDKSGLPSDRFSAERTGGSVSTLTIQRTQQEDSAVYLCASSREGLAREQYFGPGTRLTVT.

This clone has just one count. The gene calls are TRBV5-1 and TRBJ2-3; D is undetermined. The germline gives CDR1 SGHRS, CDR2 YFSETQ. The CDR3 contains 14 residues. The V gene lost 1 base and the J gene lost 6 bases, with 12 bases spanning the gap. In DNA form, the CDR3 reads TGCGCCAGCAGCTTGTTGCTAGAAGGCGATACGCAGTATTTT. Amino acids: CASSLLLEGDTQYF.

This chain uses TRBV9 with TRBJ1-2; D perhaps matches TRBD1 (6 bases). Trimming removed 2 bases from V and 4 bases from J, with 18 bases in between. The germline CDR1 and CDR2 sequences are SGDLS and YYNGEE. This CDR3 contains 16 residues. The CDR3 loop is CASSVAGAAQPYGYTF. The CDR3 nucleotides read TGTGCCAGCAGCGTGGCAGGGGCAGCCCAACCCTATGGCTACACCTTC.